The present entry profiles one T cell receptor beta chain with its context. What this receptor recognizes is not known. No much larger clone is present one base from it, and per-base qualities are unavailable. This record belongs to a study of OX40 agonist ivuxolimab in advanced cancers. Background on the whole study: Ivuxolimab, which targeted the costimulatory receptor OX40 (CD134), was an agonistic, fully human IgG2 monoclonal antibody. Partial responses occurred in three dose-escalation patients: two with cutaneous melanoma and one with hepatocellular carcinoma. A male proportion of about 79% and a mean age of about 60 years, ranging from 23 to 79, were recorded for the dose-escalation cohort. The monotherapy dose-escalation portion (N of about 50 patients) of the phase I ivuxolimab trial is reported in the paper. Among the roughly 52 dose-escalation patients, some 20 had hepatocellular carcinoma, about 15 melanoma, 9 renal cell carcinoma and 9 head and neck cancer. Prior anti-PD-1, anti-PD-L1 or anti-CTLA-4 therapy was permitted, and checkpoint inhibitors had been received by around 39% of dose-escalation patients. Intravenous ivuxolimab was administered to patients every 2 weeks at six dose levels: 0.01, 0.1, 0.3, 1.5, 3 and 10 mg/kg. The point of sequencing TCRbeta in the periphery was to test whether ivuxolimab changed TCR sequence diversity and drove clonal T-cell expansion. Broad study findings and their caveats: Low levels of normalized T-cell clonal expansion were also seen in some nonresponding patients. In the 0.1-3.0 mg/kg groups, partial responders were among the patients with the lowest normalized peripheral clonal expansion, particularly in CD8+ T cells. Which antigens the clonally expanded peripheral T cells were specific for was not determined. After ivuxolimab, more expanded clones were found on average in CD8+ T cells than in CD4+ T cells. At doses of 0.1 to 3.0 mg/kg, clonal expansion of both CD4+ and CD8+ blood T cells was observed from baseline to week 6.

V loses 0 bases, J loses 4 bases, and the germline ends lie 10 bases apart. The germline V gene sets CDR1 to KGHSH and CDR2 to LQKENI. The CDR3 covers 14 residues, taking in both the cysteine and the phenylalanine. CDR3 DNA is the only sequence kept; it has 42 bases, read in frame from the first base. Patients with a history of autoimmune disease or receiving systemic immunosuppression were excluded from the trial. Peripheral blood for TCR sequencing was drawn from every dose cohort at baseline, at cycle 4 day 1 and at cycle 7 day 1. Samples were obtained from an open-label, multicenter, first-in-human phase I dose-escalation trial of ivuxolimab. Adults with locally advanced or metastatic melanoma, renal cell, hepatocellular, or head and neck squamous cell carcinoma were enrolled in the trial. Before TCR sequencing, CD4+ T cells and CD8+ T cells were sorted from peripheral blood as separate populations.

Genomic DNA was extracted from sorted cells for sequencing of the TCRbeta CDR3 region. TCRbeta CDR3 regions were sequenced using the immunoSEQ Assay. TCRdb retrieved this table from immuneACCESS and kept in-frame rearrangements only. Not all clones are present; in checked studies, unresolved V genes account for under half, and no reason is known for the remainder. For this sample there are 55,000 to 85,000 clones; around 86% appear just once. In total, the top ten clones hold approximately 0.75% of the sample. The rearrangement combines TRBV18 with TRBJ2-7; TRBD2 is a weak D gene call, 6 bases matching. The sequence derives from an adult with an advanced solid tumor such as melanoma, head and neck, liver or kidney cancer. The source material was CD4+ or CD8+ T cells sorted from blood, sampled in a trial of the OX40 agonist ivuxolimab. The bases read TGTGCCAGCTCACCACCGGAGGGCCCGTACGAGCAGTACTTC. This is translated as CASSPPEGPYEQYF. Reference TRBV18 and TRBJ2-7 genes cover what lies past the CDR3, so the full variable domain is NAGVMQNPRHLVRRRGQEARLRCSPMKGHSHVYWYRQLPEEGLKFMVYLQKENIIDESGMPKERFSAEFPKEGPSILRIQQVVRGDSAAYFCASSPPEGPYEQYFGPGTRLTVT.